This T cell receptor beta chain was captured by sequencing in a study of human T cells and chemical hapten exposure. For the study at large: In the sensitization step, 2% DPC was placed on approximately 2 cm by approximately 2 cm of upper inner arm skin.

This clonotype was detected a few times. CDR1 is MNHNY and CDR2 is SVGAGI in the germline V gene (reference sequence). After removal of 2 bases from V and 3 bases from J, the junction contained 9 bases not matched to a gene. This CDR3 is built from 16 residues. The library labeled individual cDNA molecules by adding unique molecular identifiers to them. Each CDR3 protein is one row after TCRdb ran MiXCR on the RACE reads. The sample contains over 300,000 distinct CDR3 sequences, 5% to 6.5% of which appear only once. Time point specified: pre-sensitization, week 0. Treatment denoted: therapeutic diphenylcyclopropenone sensitization with weekly scalp DPC.

The sample in question was whole blood, obtained in connection with sensitization to the hapten diphenylcyclopropenone (DPC). This chain uses TRBV6-6 with TRBJ2-7; 8 bases match TRBD2. The receptor's source is a woman in her fifties or sixties with alopecia areata. Some clones in this sample may be carry-over from other donors' samples. The chain's CDR3 is CASSYEIAGSVYEQYF. CDR3 DNA sequence: TGTGCCAGCAGTTACGAGATAGCGGGGTCTGTCTACGAGCAGTACTTC.